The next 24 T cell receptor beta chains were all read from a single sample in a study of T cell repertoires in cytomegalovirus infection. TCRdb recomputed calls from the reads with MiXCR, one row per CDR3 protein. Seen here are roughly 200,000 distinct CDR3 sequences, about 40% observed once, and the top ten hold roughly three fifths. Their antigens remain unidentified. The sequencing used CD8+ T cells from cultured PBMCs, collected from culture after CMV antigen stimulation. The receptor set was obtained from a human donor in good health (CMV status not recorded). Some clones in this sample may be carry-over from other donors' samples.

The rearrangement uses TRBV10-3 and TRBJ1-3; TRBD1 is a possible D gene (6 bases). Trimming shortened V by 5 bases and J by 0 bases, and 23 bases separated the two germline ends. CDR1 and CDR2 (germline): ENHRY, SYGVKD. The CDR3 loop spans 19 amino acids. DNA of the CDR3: TGTGCCATCAGTATATCCCAGGGGCCAAAACTAAGCTCTGGAAACACCATATATTTT. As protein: CAISISQGPKLSSGNTIYF.

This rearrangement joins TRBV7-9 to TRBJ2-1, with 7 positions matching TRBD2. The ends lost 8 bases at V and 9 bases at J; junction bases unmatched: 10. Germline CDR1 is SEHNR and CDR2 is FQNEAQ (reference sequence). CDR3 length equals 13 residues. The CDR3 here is CASSETSFGEQFF. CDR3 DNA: TGTGCCAGCTCAGAGACTAGCTTTGGTGAGCAGTTCTTC.

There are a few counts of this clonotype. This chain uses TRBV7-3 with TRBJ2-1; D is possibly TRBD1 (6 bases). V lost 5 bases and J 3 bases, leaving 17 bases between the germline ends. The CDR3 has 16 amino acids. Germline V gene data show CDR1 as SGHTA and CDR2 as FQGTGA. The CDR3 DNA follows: TGTGCCAGCAGCCCCAAACAGGGCTCCGACTACAATGAGCAGTTCTTC. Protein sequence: CASSPKQGSDYNEQFF.

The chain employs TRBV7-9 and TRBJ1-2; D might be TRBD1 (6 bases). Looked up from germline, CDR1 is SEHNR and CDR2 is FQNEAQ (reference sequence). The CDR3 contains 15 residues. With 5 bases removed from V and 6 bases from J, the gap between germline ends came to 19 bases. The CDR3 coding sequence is TGTGCCAGCAGCCCGTTGGGGGGCGAGAAGAATGGCTACACCTTC. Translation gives CASSPLGGEKNGYTF.

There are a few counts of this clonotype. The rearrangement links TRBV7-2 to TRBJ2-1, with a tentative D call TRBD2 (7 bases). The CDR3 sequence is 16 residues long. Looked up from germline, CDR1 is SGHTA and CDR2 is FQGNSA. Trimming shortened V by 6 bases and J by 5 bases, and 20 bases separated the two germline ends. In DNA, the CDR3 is TGTGCCAGCAGTTACGAGGGGGGGCTATCCCACAATGAGCAGTTCTTC. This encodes CASSYEGGLSHNEQFF. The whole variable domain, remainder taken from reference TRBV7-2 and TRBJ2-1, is GAGVSQSPSNKVTEKGKDVELRCDPISGHTALYWYRQSLGQGLEFLIYFQGNSAPDKSGLPSDRFSAERTGGSVSTLTIQRTQQEDSAVYLCASSYEGGLSHNEQFFGPGTRLTVL.

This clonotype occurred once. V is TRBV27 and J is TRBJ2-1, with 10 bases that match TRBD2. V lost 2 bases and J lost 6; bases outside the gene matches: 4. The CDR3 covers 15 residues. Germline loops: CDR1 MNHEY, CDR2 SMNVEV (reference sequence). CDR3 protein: CASSLTSGTVNEQFF. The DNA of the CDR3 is TGTGCCAGCAGTTTAACTAGCGGGACGGTCAATGAGCAGTTCTTC.

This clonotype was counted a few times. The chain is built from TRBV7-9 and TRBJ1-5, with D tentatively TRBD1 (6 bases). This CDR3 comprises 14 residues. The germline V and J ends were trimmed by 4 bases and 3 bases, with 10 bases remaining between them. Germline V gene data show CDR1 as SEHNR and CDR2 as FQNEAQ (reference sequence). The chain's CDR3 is CASSSGQPNQPQHF. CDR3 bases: TGTGCCAGCAGCTCAGGACAGCCCAATCAGCCCCAGCATTTT.

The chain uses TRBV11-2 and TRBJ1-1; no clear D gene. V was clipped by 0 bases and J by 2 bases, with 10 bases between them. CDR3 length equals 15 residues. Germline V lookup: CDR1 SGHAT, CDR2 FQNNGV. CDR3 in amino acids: CASSLDPPLNTEAFF. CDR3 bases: TGTGCCAGCAGCTTAGACCCGCCGCTAAACACTGAAGCTTTCTTT.

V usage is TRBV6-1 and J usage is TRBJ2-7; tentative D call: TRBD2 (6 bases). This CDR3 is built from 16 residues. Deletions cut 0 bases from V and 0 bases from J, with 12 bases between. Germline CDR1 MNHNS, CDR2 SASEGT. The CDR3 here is CASSEAWDLGSYEQYF. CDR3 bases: TGTGCCAGCAGTGAAGCGTGGGACTTGGGCTCCTACGAGCAGTACTTC.

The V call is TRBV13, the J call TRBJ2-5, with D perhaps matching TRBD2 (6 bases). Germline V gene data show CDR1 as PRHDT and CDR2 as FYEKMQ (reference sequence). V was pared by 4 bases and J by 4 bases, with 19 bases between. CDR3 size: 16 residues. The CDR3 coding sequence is TGTGCCAGCAGCTCTTCAGATCGGTACGGGGGAGAGACCCAGTACTTC. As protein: CASSSSDRYGGETQYF.

CDR3 protein: CASSWTGFQFF. The CDR3 nucleotides are TGTGCCAGCAGCTGGACTGGTTTCCAGTTCTTC. The chain recombines TRBV7-9 with TRBJ2-1, with D possibly being TRBD2 (5 bases). Germline V lookup: CDR1 SEHNR, CDR2 FQNEAQ (reference sequence). This CDR3 is 11 amino acids long. Trimming pared 4 bases from V and 13 bases from J, leaving 11 bases between.

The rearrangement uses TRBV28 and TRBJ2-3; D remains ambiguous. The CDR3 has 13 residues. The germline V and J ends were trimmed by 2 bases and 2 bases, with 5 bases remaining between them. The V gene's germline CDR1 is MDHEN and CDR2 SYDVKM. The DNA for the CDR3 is TGTGCCAGCAGTTTAAGCATCACAGATACGCAGTATTTT. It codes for CASSLSITDTQYF.

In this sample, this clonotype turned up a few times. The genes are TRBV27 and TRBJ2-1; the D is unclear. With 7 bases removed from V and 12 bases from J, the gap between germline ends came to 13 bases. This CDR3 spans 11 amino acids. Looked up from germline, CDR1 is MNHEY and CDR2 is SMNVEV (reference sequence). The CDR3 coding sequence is TGTGCCAGCACCGGCTCAAGAGGGCAGTTCTTC. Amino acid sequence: CASTGSRGQFF.

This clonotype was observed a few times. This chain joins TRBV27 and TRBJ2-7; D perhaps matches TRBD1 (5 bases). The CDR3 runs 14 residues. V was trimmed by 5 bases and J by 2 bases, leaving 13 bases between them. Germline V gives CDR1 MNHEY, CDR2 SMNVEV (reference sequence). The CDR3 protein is CASSPLDSPYEQYF. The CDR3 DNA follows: TGTGCCAGCAGTCCCCTCGACAGCCCCTACGAGCAGTACTTC.

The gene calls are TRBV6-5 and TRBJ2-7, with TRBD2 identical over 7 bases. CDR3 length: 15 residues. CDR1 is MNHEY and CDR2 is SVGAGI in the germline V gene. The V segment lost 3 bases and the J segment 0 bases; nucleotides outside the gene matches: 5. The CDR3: CASSYSRGSSYEQYF. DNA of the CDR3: TGTGCCAGCAGTTATTCACGCGGGAGCTCCTACGAGCAGTACTTC.

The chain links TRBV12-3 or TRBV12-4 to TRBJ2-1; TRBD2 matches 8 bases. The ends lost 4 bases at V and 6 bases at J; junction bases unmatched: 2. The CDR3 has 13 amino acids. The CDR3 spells CASSWTSRNEQFF. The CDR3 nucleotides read TGTGCCAGCAGTTGGACTAGCCGCAATGAGCAGTTCTTC.

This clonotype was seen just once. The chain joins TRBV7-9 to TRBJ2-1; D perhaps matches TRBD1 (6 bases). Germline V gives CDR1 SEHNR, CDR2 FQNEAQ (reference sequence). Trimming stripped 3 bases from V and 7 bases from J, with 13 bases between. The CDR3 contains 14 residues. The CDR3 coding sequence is TGTGCCAGCAGCTTTAACAGGGTAGTGAATGAGCAGTTCTTC. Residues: CASSFNRVVNEQFF.

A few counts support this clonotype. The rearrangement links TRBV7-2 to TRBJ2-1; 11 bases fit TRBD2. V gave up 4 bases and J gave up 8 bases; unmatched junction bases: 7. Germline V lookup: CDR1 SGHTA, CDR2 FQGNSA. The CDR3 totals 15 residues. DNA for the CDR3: TGTGCCAGCAGCTCACTAGCGGGAGCAGGCGATGAGCAGTTCTTC. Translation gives CASSSLAGAGDEQFF.

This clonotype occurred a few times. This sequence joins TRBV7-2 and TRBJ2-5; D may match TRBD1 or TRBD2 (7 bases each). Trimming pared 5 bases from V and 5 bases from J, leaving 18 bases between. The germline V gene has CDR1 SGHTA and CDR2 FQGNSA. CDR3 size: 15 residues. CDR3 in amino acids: CASSEPRGGQETQYF. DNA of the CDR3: TGTGCCAGCAGCGAGCCCAGGGGGGGACAGGAGACCCAGTACTTC.

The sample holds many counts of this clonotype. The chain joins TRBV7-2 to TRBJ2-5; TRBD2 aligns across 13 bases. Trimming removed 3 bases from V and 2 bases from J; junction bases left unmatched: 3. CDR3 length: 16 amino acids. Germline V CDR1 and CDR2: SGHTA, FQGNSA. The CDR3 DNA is TGTGCCAGCAGCTTGGGACTAGCGGGGTTACAAGAGACCCAGTACTTC. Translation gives CASSLGLAGLQETQYF.

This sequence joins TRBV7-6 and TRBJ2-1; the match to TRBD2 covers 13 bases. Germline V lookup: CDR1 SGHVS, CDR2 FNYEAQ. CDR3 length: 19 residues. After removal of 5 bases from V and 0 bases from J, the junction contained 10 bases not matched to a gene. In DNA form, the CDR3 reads TGTGCCAGCAGCCCCAGGACTAGCGGGGGCCCTCTCTCCTACAATGAGCAGTTCTTC. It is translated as CASSPRTSGGPLSYNEQFF.

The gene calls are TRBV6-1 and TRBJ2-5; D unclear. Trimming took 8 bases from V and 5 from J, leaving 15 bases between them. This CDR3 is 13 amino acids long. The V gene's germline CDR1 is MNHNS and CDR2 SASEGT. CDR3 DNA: TGTGCCAGCCTAACATCGGCTGAGGAGACCCAGTACTTC. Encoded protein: CASLTSAEETQYF.

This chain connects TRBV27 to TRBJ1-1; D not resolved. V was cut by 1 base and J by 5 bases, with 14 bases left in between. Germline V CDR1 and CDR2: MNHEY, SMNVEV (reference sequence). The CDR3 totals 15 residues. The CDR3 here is CASSLLVGSGTEAFF. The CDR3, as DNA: TGTGCCAGCAGTTTATTAGTGGGCTCGGGGACTGAAGCTTTCTTT.

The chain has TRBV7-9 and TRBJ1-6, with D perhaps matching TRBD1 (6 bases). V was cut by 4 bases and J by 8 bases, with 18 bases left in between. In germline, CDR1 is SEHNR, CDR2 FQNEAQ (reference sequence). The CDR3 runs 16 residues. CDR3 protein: CASSSTGLGGYSPLHF. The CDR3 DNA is TGTGCCAGCAGCTCAACAGGGTTAGGGGGGTATTCACCCCTCCACTTT.